This T cell receptor (beta chain) was recovered during a study of T cell clonality in common variable immunodeficiency. Regarding the study as a whole: Compared with healthy controls, CVID subjects showed increased TCRbeta clonality, mostly in about a third. CVID subjects shared fewer TCRbeta clones than healthy controls did. In common variable immunodeficiency, TCR beta chains reportedly carried fewer deletions and N-nucleotide insertions.

The CDR3 contains 14 residues. CDR1 and CDR2 (germline): MNHNS, SASEGT. A note on this clone: Its antigen is undetermined. Coverage ceases 3 residues before the CDR3 finishes, and the germline J gene fills in the end.

TCRdb's table, derived via immunoSEQ multiplex PCR, lists solely in-frame clones and lacks some. This sample has about 35,000 clones and no singletons, with roughly 3.4% in the ten largest. The sample was peripheral blood mononuclear cells. The chain has TRBV6-1 and TRBJ1-2; 9 bases line up with TRBD1. The receptor was isolated from a person aged 18-70 years in good health. CDR3 sequence: CASSEPGTGYDYTF. Partial CDR3 DNA: TGTGCCAGCAGTGAACCCGGGACAGGGTACGAC.